Presented here are 23 T cell receptor beta chains from one specimen sequenced in a study of T cells expressing NK-cell markers (dated by TCRdb to the early 2020s). Libraries were made using 5' RACE. Sequenced on an Illumina HiSeq 2000. TCRdb reprocessed the reads and provides one entry for every CDR3 protein sequence; no DNA is given. The table held for this sample gives some 340,000 distinct CDR3 sequences. The ten most abundant clones make up around 5.3% of the sample. The specimen was blood T cells: a sorted CD56 or NKG2C T cell subset, CD4+ or CD8+ T cells, or bulk PBMC T cells (not recorded which). These TCRs come from a man aged 18 to 69 in good health.

The chain is built from TRBV7-9 and TRBJ2-3; TCRdb designates TRBD1, a call that cannot be tested without DNA. This CDR3 has 16 residues. Germline-derived CDR1 and CDR2 are SEHNR and FQNEAQ (reference sequence). CDR3 sequence: CASSSTGVGDTDTQYF. Together with reference TRBV7-9 and TRBJ2-3, the CDR3 gives the full variable domain: DTGVSQNPRHKITKRGQNVTFRCDPISEHNRLYWYRQTLGQGPEFLTYFQNEAQLEKSRLLSDRFSAERPKGSFSTLEIQRTEQGDSAMYLCASSSTGVGDTDTQYFGPGTRLTVL.

The J gene is TRBJ2-5, the V gene TRBV6-1. The CDR3 consists of 13 residues. Germline values: CDR1 MNHNS, CDR2 SASEGT. CDR3 region: CASSGNVRETQYF.

The chain joins TRBV15 to TRBJ1-4. CDR1 is LNHNV, CDR2 YYDKDF, per germline (reference sequence). The CDR3 length is 15 residues. CDR3 protein: CATSRGIGPNEKLFF. Supplemented by reference TRBV15 and TRBJ1-4, the full variable domain reads DAMVIQNPRYQVTQFGKPVTLSCSQTLNHNVMYWYQQKSSQAPKLLFHYYDKDFNNEADTPDNFQSRRPNTSFCFLDIRSPGLGDTAMYLCATSRGIGPNEKLFFGSGTQLSVL.

J is TRBJ2-7 and V is TRBV19; TCRdb selects TRBD1, and the lack of DNA leaves this call unchecked. Looked up from germline, CDR1 is LNHDA and CDR2 is SQIVND (reference sequence). The CDR3 length is 19 residues. This chain's CDR3 is CASSIKTRGRSVNGYEQYF.

This chain connects TRBV19 to TRBJ1-4. Germline V gene lookup returns CDR1 LNHDA and CDR2 SQIVND (reference sequence). The CDR3 is 15 amino acids. This CDR3 reads CASSIEGRTNEKLFF.

This chain joins TRBV5-5 and TRBJ2-3; TCRdb picks TRBD2, but there is no DNA to check that call. This CDR3 is 18 amino acids long. CDR1 is SGHKS and CDR2 is YYEKEE in the germline V gene (reference sequence). The CDR3 region is CASTRYSGLAGSTDTQYF.

The chain employs TRBV2 and TRBJ2-1; lacking DNA, the TRBD2 call made by TCRdb goes unchecked. CDR3 size: 14 residues. CDR1 SNHLY and CDR2 FYNNEI come from the germline V gene. This CDR3 reads CASSEALLSGVAFF.

The V and J genes are TRBV7-2 and TRBJ2-2; TCRdb selects TRBD2, and the lack of DNA leaves this call unchecked. Germline V gives CDR1 SGHTA, CDR2 FQGNSA. This CDR3 region has 16 residues. The CDR3 sequence: CASSLAVAGNTGELFF. Full variable domain (outside the CDR3, taken from reference TRBV7-2 and TRBJ2-2): GAGVSQSPSNKVTEKGKDVELRCDPISGHTALYWYRQSLGQGLEFLIYFQGNSAPDKSGLPSDRFSAERTGGSVSTLTIQRTQQEDSAVYLCASSLAVAGNTGELFFGEGSRLTVL.

CDR3 in amino acids: CASSRVAARSEAFF. The chain links TRBV3-1 to TRBJ1-1. Germline V gene lookup returns CDR1 LGHDT and CDR2 YNNKEL (reference sequence). The CDR3 runs to 14 residues.

This sequence joins TRBV12-3 or TRBV12-4 and TRBJ1-3. CDR3 length: 14 residues. The CDR3 is CASSTADPGNTIYF.

This rearrangement joins TRBV4-1 to TRBJ2-3; the TRBD2 assignment by TCRdb is unverifiable without DNA. Germline assignment: CDR1 MGHRA and CDR2 YSYEKL. This CDR3 region has 17 residues. This CDR3 is CASSTPLTRGVLETQYF.

The chain recombines TRBV18 with TRBJ2-7. The CDR3 extends over 15 amino acids. CDR1 and CDR2 (germline): KGHSH, LQKENI. CDR3 protein: CASSPAATQFYEQYF.

The chain has TRBV6-5 and TRBJ2-7. Germline V gives CDR1 MNHEY, CDR2 SVGAGI. This CDR3 spans 15 amino acids. This CDR3 is CASSYSSSSSYEQYF.

V and J are TRBV5-1 and TRBJ2-7; checking the TCRdb D call of TRBD2 is not possible without DNA. This CDR3 is 17 amino acids long. The germline V gene encodes CDR1 SGHRS and CDR2 YFSETQ. The CDR3 protein is CASSSTGAGGPTYEQYF.

J is TRBJ1-2 and V is TRBV12-3 or TRBV12-4. CDR3 length: 13 amino acids. The CDR3: CASSFGPNYGYTF.

The CDR3 is CASSPGQNYNEQFF. The rearrangement joins TRBV18 to TRBJ2-1; TCRdb's D call, TRBD1, is unchecked because there is no DNA. Per the germline V gene, CDR1 is KGHSH and CDR2 is LQKENI. CDR3 size: 14 residues.

CDR3 sequence: CASSLGPPRNSPLHF. The genes are TRBV18 and TRBJ1-6; TCRdb returns TRBD1, unconfirmable since there is no DNA. Per germline, CDR1 KGHSH and CDR2 LQKENI. The CDR3 loop spans 15 amino acids. The full variable domain, in which reference TRBV18 and TRBJ1-6 provide the parts outside the CDR3, is NAGVMQNPRHLVRRRGQEARLRCSPMKGHSHVYWYRQLPEEGLKFMVYLQKENIIDESGMPKERFSAEFPKEGPSILRIQQVVRGDSAAYFCASSLGPPRNSPLHFGNGTRLTVT.

The chain is built from TRBV12-3 or TRBV12-4 and TRBJ2-1; TCRdb lists TRBD1, though no DNA is available to test this call. This CDR3 spans 17 amino acids. CDR3 protein: CASSLDWTAGDYDEQFF.

The V gene is TRBV28, the J gene TRBJ1-1; TCRdb outputs TRBD1, but without DNA this stays unchecked. CDR3 size: 13 residues. Looked up from germline, CDR1 is MDHEN and CDR2 is SYDVKM. This CDR3 is CASSIRTRGEAFF.

The chain carries TRBV12-3 or TRBV12-4 and TRBJ1-5. CDR3 length: 15 amino acids. CDR3 protein: CASSLGTLGNQPQHF.

The rearrangement uses TRBV12-5 and TRBJ1-4; the D call of TRBD1 rests on TCRdb alone, since no DNA is present to check it. CDR1 is LGHNT and CDR2 is FRNRAP in the germline V gene. The CDR3 covers 14 residues. The CDR3 loop reads CASGPGQASEKLFF.

V usage is TRBV2 and J usage is TRBJ2-3. This CDR3 contains 14 residues. Germline loops: CDR1 SNHLY, CDR2 FYNNEI. The CDR3 loop is CATAAGSATDTQYF. The full variable domain, in which reference TRBV2 and TRBJ2-3 provide the parts outside the CDR3, is EPEVTQTPSHQVTQMGQEVILRCVPISNHLYFYWYRQILGQKVEFLVSFYNNEISEKSEIFDDQFSVERPDGSNFTLKIRSTKLEDSAMYFCATAAGSATDTQYFGPGTRLTVL.

The chain carries TRBV20-1 and TRBJ2-4; lacking DNA, the TRBD1 call made by TCRdb goes unchecked. This CDR3 contains 14 residues. The germline V gene has CDR1 DFQATT and CDR2 SNEGSKA (reference sequence). This CDR3 reads CSAREAGGGHIQYF.